Presented here are 11 T cell receptor beta chains from one specimen sequenced in a study of shared clonotypes between healthy human individuals. Generated by immunoSEQ multiplex PCR, the TCRdb table keeps only in-frame clones and is missing some. The data contain millions of clones, about 92% of them seen just once; the ten biggest clones take up roughly 0.36%. Sequences were obtained from naive CD4+ T cells from PBMCs. Subset specified: CD45RA+ positively selected. Receptors originate from a man younger than 30 in good health. Some clones in this sample may be carry-over from other donors' samples.

V is TRBV7-2 and J is TRBJ2-5; 12 bases are shared with TRBD2. With 5 bases clipped from V and 2 bases from J, the junction kept 6 bases outside the gene matches. Germline V lookup: CDR1 SGHTA, CDR2 FQGNSA. CDR3 length: 16 residues. The DNA for the CDR3 is TGTGCCAGCAGCCAGACTAGCGGGAGAGAACAAGAGACCCAGTACTTC. It encodes CASSQTSGREQETQYF.

This sequence joins TRBV6-1 and TRBJ2-2, with a tentative D call TRBD1 (6 bases). Per germline, CDR1 MNHNS and CDR2 SASEGT. This CDR3 has 14 amino acids. V shed 8 bases and J shed 6 bases, with 16 bases lying between them. DNA for the CDR3: TGTGCCAGCGGGGGCCAACGATATTCCGGGGAGCTGTTTTTT. Translation: CASGGQRYSGELFF.

Comments on this clone: Other DNA sequences in this sample translate to the same CDR3. This chain joins TRBV6-5 and TRBJ1-2, with a possible D match to TRBD1 (6 bases). Germline CDR1 MNHEY, CDR2 SVGAGI. The ends were cut back, 0 bases at V and 3 bases at J, with 8 bases in the middle. The CDR3 spans 14 residues. This CDR3 reads CASSYSGGHYGYTF. The CDR3 bases are TGTGCCAGCAGTTACTCGGGGGGCCACTATGGCTACACCTTC.

Here the CDR3 reads CASSLDTGTTQYF. Written as DNA, the CDR3 is TGTGCCAGCAGCTTGGATACAGGAACAACTCAGTACTTC. The V call is TRBV5-4, the J call TRBJ2-4; maybe TRBD1 (5 bases). Trimming cost V 0 bases and J 12 bases, with 13 bases left between them. The CDR3 is 13 residues long. Germline CDR1 reads SGHNT; CDR2 reads YYREEE (reference sequence).

There are a few counts of this clone. The sample contains more than one DNA sequence encoding this CDR3. The genes are TRBV7-3 and TRBJ2-5, with a tentative D call TRBD1 (5 bases). V was pared by 2 bases and J by 3 bases, with 10 bases between. CDR3 length: 14 residues. Germline V gene sequence: CDR1 SGHTA, CDR2 FQGTGA. The CDR3 DNA reads as TGTGCCAGCAGCTTATCAGGGATCGAAGAGACCCAGTACTTC. It is translated as CASSLSGIEETQYF.

The chain recombines TRBV28 with TRBJ1-1; D is undetermined. The CDR3 is 13 residues long. Trimming left V 5 bases short and J 4 bases short, with 11 bases between. CDR1 is MDHEN, CDR2 SYDVKM, per germline. CDR3 sequence (DNA): TGTGCCAGCAGTCCCCGCAGTCCCACTGAAGCTTTCTTT. The encoded protein is CASSPRSPTEAFF. The variable domain in full, completed from reference TRBV28 and TRBJ1-1, reads DVKVTQSSRYLVKRTGEKVFLECVQDMDHENMFWYRQDPGLGLRLIYFSYDVKMKEKGDIPEGYSVSREKKERFSLILESASTNQTSMYLCASSPRSPTEAFFGQGTRLTVV.

The chain employs TRBV19 and TRBJ1-3; D remains ambiguous. The CDR3 length is 15 residues. CDR1 is LNHDA, CDR2 SQIVND, per germline (reference sequence). V was pared by 4 bases and J by 4 bases, with 14 bases between. In DNA form, the CDR3 reads TGTGCCAGTAGTAGCCGCAGGACCCCCGGAAACACCATATATTTT. Encoded protein: CASSSRRTPGNTIYF.

The J gene is TRBJ2-3, the V gene TRBV29-1; D remains ambiguous. In germline, CDR1 is SQVTM, CDR2 ANQGSEA. V dropped 7 bases and J dropped 1 base, with 9 bases sitting between them. The CDR3 consists of 12 residues. The CDR3 reads CSALPGTDTQYF. CDR3 DNA: TGCAGCGCCCTTCCCGGCACAGATACGCAGTATTTT.

The chain uses TRBV5-1 and TRBJ2-3; weak D call: TRBD1 (5 bases). CDR1 and CDR2 from the germline V gene are SGHRS and YFSETQ. The CDR3 has 17 amino acids. Trimming cost V 1 base and J 5 bases, with 20 bases left between them. As DNA, the CDR3 is TGCGCCAGCAGCTTGAGCCCCTTGGCAGTCCAGGGAGATACGCAGTATTTT. Its translation: CASSLSPLAVQGDTQYF.

Turning to this clone: Other DNA sequences in the same sample also yield this CDR3. The chain combines TRBV19 with TRBJ2-3, with TRBD1 matching over 8 bases. The CDR3 has 14 amino acids. The junction had 4 bases not matched to a gene; V was cut back by 3 bases and J by 5 bases. Germline V CDR1 and CDR2: LNHDA, SQIVND (reference sequence). CDR3 DNA sequence: TGTGCCAGTAGTATGGGAACAGGGGGAGATACGCAGTATTTT. Amino acid sequence: CASSMGTGGDTQYF.

V usage is TRBV11-2 and J usage is TRBJ2-1, with D perhaps TRBD1 (6 bases). The CDR3 contains 16 residues. Per the germline V gene, CDR1 is SGHAT and CDR2 is FQNNGV. V was shortened by 1 base and J by 6 bases, with 16 bases between the two germline ends. The CDR3 here is CASSLVRGPLGNEQFF. Written as DNA, the CDR3 is TGTGCCAGCAGCTTAGTCAGGGGCCCATTGGGCAATGAGCAGTTCTTC.